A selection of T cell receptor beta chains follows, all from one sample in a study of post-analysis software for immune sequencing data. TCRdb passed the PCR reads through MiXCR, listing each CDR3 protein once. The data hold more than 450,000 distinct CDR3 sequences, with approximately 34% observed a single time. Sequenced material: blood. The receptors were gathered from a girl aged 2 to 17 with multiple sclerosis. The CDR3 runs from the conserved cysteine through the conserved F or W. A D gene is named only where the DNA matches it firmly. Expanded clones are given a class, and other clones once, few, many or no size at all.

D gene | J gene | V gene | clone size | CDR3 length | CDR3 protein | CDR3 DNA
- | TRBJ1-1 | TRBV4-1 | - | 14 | CASSHRGGDTEAFF | TGCGCCAGCAGCCACAGAGGAGGGGACACTGAAGCTTTCTTT
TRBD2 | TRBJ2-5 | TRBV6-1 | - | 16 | CAGNLAGGINGETQYF | TGTGCCGGCAATCTAGCGGGGGGCATCAACGGGGAGACCCAGTACTTC
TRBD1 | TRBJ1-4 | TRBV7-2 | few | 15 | CASSRDGTGPEKLFF | TGTGCCAGCAGCCGGGACGGGACAGGGCCCGAAAAACTGTTTTTT
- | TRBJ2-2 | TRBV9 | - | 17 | CASSVATGLLGTGELFF | TGTGCCAGCAGCGTAGCTACGGGCTTACTAGGGACCGGGGAGCTGTTTTTT
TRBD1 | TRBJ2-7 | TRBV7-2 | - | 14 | CASSLTGMSYEQYF | TGTGCCAGCAGCTTGACAGGGATGTCCTACGAGCAGTACTTC
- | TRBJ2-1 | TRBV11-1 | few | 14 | CASSFDGRENEQFF | TGTGCCAGCAGCTTTGACGGCAGGGAGAATGAGCAGTTCTTC
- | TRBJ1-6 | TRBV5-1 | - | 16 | CASRRSVSSYNSPLHF | TGCGCCAGCAGAAGATCCGTAAGCTCCTATAATTCACCCCTCCACTTT
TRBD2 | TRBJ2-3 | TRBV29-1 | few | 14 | CSVPLAGVADTQYF | TGCAGCGTGCCCCTAGCGGGGGTCGCCGATACGCAGTATTTT
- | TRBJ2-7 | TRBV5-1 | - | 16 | CASSLESALPIYEQYF | TGCGCCAGCAGCTTGGAGTCCGCCCTTCCAATCTACGAGCAGTACTTC
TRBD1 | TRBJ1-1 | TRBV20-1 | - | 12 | CSARDRVTEAFF | TGCAGTGCCCGCGACAGGGTCACTGAAGCTTTCTTT
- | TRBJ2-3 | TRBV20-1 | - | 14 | CSARDPGRTDTQYF | TGCAGTGCTAGAGATCCAGGGCGCACAGATACGCAGTATTTT
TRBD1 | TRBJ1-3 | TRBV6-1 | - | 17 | CASSAPSGTGTGNTIYF | TGTGCCAGCAGTGCGCCTTCCGGGACAGGGACCGGAAACACCATATATTTT
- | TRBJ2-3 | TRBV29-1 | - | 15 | CSVRTGRDRTDTQYF | TGCAGCGTCCGGACAGGGAGGGATCGAACAGATACGCAGTATTTT
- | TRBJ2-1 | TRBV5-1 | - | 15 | CASSSYGDRTNEQFF | TGCGCCAGCAGCTCTTATGGAGACAGAACCAATGAGCAGTTCTTC
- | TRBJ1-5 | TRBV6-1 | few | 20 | CASSEALQGSWPNFDQPQHF | TGTGCCAGCAGTGAAGCGCTTCAAGGATCGTGGCCTAACTTCGATCAGCCCCAGCATTTT
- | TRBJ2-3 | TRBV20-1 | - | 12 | CSGVDLTDTQYF | TGCAGTGGGGTCGACCTCACAGATACGCAGTATTTT
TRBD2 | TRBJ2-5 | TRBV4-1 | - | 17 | CASSQDPAGGLQETQYF | TGCGCCAGCAGCCAAGACCCAGCGGGGGGCCTACAAGAGACCCAGTACTTC
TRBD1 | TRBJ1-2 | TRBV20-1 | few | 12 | CSASQGVYGYTF | TGCAGTGCTAGCCAGGGGGTGTATGGCTACACCTTC
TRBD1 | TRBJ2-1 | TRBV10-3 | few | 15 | CAISETRTGGGEQFF | TGTGCCATCAGTGAGACCCGGACAGGGGGCGGTGAGCAGTTCTTC
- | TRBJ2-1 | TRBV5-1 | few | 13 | CARTKTSYNEQFF | TGCGCCAGAACTAAAACCTCCTACAATGAGCAGTTCTTC
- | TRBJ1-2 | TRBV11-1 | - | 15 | CASSRTVSANYGYTF | TGTGCCAGCAGTCGGACCGTTTCCGCTAACTATGGCTACACCTTC
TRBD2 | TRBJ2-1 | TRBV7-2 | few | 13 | CASSFAGGREQFF | TGTGCCAGCAGCTTCGCGGGGGGGCGAGAGCAGTTCTTC
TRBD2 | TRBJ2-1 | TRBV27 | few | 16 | CASSPWTSGGAGEQFF | TGTGCCAGCAGTCCGTGGACTAGCGGGGGGGCAGGTGAGCAGTTCTTC
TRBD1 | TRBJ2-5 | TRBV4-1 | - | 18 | CASSQVERGPGGRETQYF | TGCGCCAGCAGCCAAGTGGAAAGGGGGCCAGGCGGCCGAGAGACCCAGTACTTC
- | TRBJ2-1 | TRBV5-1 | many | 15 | CASSLAAVLYNEQFF | TGCGCCAGCAGCTTGGCGGCGGTTCTCTACAATGAGCAGTTCTTC